These T cell receptor beta chains were read from a single sample in a study of blood T cell repertoires in COVID-19. The data were produced by immunoSEQ multiplex PCR, yet TCRdb's version contains in-frame clones alone and is incomplete. The sample lists hundreds of thousands of clones; 80% to 90% were seen once. The sample comprised PBMCs or T cells enriched from blood (not recorded which). These receptors came from a man aged 35 to 55 in a cohort exposed to, infected with or recovered from COVID-19 (not recorded which). CDR3s include the opening cysteine and the closing phenylalanine or tryptophan. D genes are given only for firm matches. Clone sizes are given selectively: once, few, many, or a class where the clone is expanded.

V gene,J gene,clone size,D gene,CDR3 DNA,CDR3 protein
TRBV5-1,TRBJ2-7,-,TRBD2,TGCGCCAGCAGCGCGGTACCGGGACTAGCGGGAGCCCACGAGCAGTACTTC,CASSAVPGLAGAHEQYF
TRBV27,TRBJ2-7,-,-,TGTGCCAGCAGTTTACTCACAGGGTCCTACGAGCAGTACTTC,CASSLLTGSYEQYF
TRBV6-5,TRBJ1-1,-,-,TGTGCCAGCAGTTACTCGCGAGGGATGAACACTGAAGCTTTCTTT,CASSYSRGMNTEAFF
TRBV6-5,TRBJ2-2,few,-,TGTGCCAGCAGTTACTCGTCCGGGAGCCCCACCGGGGAGCTGTTTTTT,CASSYSSGSPTGELFF
TRBV18,TRBJ1-1,-,-,TGTGCCAGCTCACCCCCGACCAGGGACACTGAAGCTTTCTTT,CASSPPTRDTEAFF
TRBV5-1,TRBJ2-5,-,-,TGCGCCAGCAGCTTGGCCGGGGGTCAGCTGGGGGAGACCCAGTACTTC,CASSLAGGQLGETQYF
TRBV28,TRBJ1-6,-,-,TGTGCCAGCAGTTTAGGGCAGGGTGGTTCACCCCTCCACTTT,CASSLGQGGSPLHF
TRBV19,TRBJ2-7,-,TRBD2,TGTGCCAGTAGTATAGATGAAGGGAGGGCCGCCGAGCAGTACTTC,CASSIDEGRAAEQYF
TRBV27,TRBJ2-7,-,TRBD1,TGTGCCAGCAGCGCCGGGACAGGGGGCTCCTACGAGCAGTACTTC,CASSAGTGGSYEQYF
TRBV5-4,TRBJ2-1,-,TRBD1,TGTGCCAGCAGCCCGACAGGGGGCAATGAGCAGTTCTTC,CASSPTGGNEQFF
TRBV3-1/TRBV3-2,TRBJ1-1,-,-,TGTGCCAGCAGCCACCGGACAGTAGTCATGAACACTGAAGCTTTCTTT,CASSHRTVVMNTEAFF
TRBV5-1,TRBJ2-3,-,-,TGCGCCAGCAGCTTGGGAGGCAGAAGCACAGATACGCAGTATTTT,CASSLGGRSTDTQYF
TRBV19,TRBJ2-4,-,TRBD1,TGTGCCAGCACGGACAGGGGCAAAAACATTCAGTACTTC,CASTDRGKNIQYF
TRBV27,TRBJ2-7,-,-,TGTGCCAGCAGATCCCTGGGAGCCTACGAGCAGTACTTC,CASRSLGAYEQYF
TRBV4-1,TRBJ2-1,-,TRBD2,TGCGCCAGCAGCCAAGACCCCCCTAGCGGGAGTTTCTATGAGCAGTTCTTC,CASSQDPPSGSFYEQFF
TRBV2,TRBJ2-7,-,TRBD1,TGTGCCAGCAGTGGAATACACAGGGGATCCTACGAGCAGTACTTC,CASSGIHRGSYEQYF
TRBV19,TRBJ1-1,-,TRBD1,TGTGCCAGTAGCCCCACAGGGGGCACTGAAGCTTTCTTT,CASSPTGGTEAFF
TRBV27,TRBJ1-1,-,-,TGTGCCAGCAGTTTTTTCCGGGAGAACACTGAAGCTTTCTTT,CASSFFRENTEAFF
TRBV6-5,TRBJ2-7,-,-,TGTGCCAGCAGTTACTCGAATAGGGCACTAGTCTACGAGCAGTACTTC,CASSYSNRALVYEQYF
TRBV5-4,TRBJ1-3,-,-,TGTGCCAGCAGCTTGGGGGGCCCCTCTGGAAACACCATATATTTT,CASSLGGPSGNTIYF
TRBV18,TRBJ2-1,-,-,TGTGCCAGCTCACCCGGGGAAAGCTCCTACAATGAGCAGTTCTTC,CASSPGESSYNEQFF
TRBV7-8,TRBJ1-1,-,-,TGTGCCAGCAGCTTAGCTCGTGGGGCGAACACTGAAGCTTTCTTT,CASSLARGANTEAFF
TRBV19,TRBJ1-3,-,-,TGTGCCAGTAGTATTACAGGCGCTGGAAACACCATATATTTT,CASSITGAGNTIYF
TRBV18,TRBJ1-4,-,-,TGTGCCAGCTCAGCCAATCCAGGAATTAATGAAAAACTGTTTTTT,CASSANPGINEKLFF
TRBV5-1,TRBJ2-1,-,TRBD1,TGCGCCAGCAGCCTCGACAGGGGCTCCTACAATGAGCAGTTCTTC,CASSLDRGSYNEQFF
TRBV28,TRBJ1-5,-,-,TGTGCCAGTAGCAGGGTTTATAGCAATCAGCCCCAGCATTTT,CASSRVYSNQPQHF
TRBV2,TRBJ2-3,-,TRBD2,TGTGCCAGTACTAGCGGGAGCGCAGATACGCAGTATTTT,CASTSGSADTQYF
TRBV9,TRBJ2-1,once,TRBD2,TGTGCCAGCAGCCCTGAGACTAGCGGGAGCAATGAGCAGTTCTTC,CASSPETSGSNEQFF
TRBV2,TRBJ2-1,once,-,TGTGCCAGCAACCGCGTACAGAGAAATGAGCAGTTCTTC,CASNRVQRNEQFF
TRBV5-4,TRBJ1-1,-,-,TGTGCCAGCAGCTTGAGGCAGGGGACTGAAGCTTTCTTT,CASSLRQGTEAFF
TRBV3-1/TRBV3-2,TRBJ1-2,few,-,TGTGCCAGCAGCCTAATGGACACCCCTAACTATGGCTACACCTTC,CASSLMDTPNYGYTF
TRBV5-1,TRBJ2-1,-,-,TGCGCCAGCAGCTTGGGGCCAGGGAACAACAATGAGCAGTTCTTC,CASSLGPGNNNEQFF
TRBV6-1,TRBJ2-1,-,TRBD1,TGTGCCAGCAGTGAAGGGACAGGCATCTACAATGAGCAGTTCTTC,CASSEGTGIYNEQFF
TRBV9,TRBJ2-1,-,TRBD2,TGTGCCAGCAGCGTAGGAGGTAGCGGGGCTCGCCATGAGCAGTTCTTC,CASSVGGSGARHEQFF
TRBV2,TRBJ1-1,-,-,TGTGCCAGCAGTGTCAAAGGGGACACTGAAGCTTTCTTT,CASSVKGDTEAFF
TRBV7-9,TRBJ2-2,-,TRBD1,TGTGCCAGCAGCGAACCGGGACAGGGGTTCACCGGGGAGCTGTTTTTT,CASSEPGQGFTGELFF
TRBV6-5,TRBJ2-2,-,TRBD2,TGTGCCAGCGGTAAACTAGCGGGAACCGGGGAGCTGTTTTTT,CASGKLAGTGELFF
TRBV7-2,TRBJ2-7,-,TRBD2,TGTGCCAGCAGCTTATCCCTAATAGCGGGAGGGTACGAGCAGTACTTC,CASSLSLIAGGYEQYF
TRBV24-1,TRBJ2-1,few,-,TGTGCCACCAGTGATTTCTATGAGCAGTTCTTC,CATSDFYEQFF
TRBV27,TRBJ2-3,-,TRBD1,TGTGCCAGCAGGGAACCGACAGGGCTGGGGTATACGCAGTATTTT,CASREPTGLGYTQYF
TRBV15,TRBJ2-7,many,TRBD1,TGTGCCACCAGCAGAGGGACAGGGGGCTCCTACGAGCAGTACTTC,CATSRGTGGSYEQYF
TRBV9,TRBJ2-7,few,TRBD1,TGTGCCAGCAGCGTAGGCCCCGGGACAGGGCAGGAGCAGTACTTC,CASSVGPGTGQEQYF
TRBV5-6,TRBJ2-3,-,-,TGTGCCAGCAGCCCCATCGGGCACAGGGGGGGGAATACGCAGTATTTT,CASSPIGHRGGNTQYF
TRBV5-1,TRBJ2-2,-,TRBD1,TGCGCCAGCAGCTTGCCCCGGACAGGGGTCACCGGGGAGCTGTTTTTT,CASSLPRTGVTGELFF
TRBV28,TRBJ1-3,once,TRBD1,TGTGCCAGCAGCCTCGACAGGGCCGGAAACACCATATATTTT,CASSLDRAGNTIYF
TRBV2,TRBJ1-2,-,-,TGTGCCAGCAGTGACAGAAAGCAGGCTAACTATGGCTACACCTTC,CASSDRKQANYGYTF
TRBV9,TRBJ2-7,-,TRBD2,TGTGCCAGCAGCCCCCTCGGCGGGAGGGTAGACGAGCAGTACTTC,CASSPLGGRVDEQYF
TRBV2,TRBJ2-7,-,-,TGTGCCAGCAGTAGGACACAAACCTACGAGCAGTACTTC,CASSRTQTYEQYF
TRBV9,TRBJ1-4,-,-,TGTGCCAGCAGCAAAGAGGCAGATGAAAAACTGTTTTTT,CASSKEADEKLFF
TRBV2,TRBJ1-5,-,TRBD1,TGTGCCAGCCAGGGACAGGGGGTACGGCCCCAGCATTTT,CASQGQGVRPQHF
TRBV18,TRBJ1-5,-,-,TGTGCCAGCTCACCACAGGGAGATCAGCCCCAGCATTTT,CASSPQGDQPQHF
TRBV28,TRBJ2-7,once,TRBD1,TGTGCCAGCCTGACAGGGGGACTCGTTGGGGCCTTTCACGAGCAGTACTTC,CASLTGGLVGAFHEQYF
TRBV5-1,TRBJ2-1,-,TRBD2,TGCGCCAGCAGCATCGTAGCGGGAGGGCCCCACAATGAGCAGTTCTTC,CASSIVAGGPHNEQFF
TRBV18,TRBJ1-1,-,-,TGTGCCAGCTCATCGATCCTCATCAGGGGCACTGAAGCTTTCTTT,CASSSILIRGTEAFF
TRBV2,TRBJ1-1,-,-,TGTGCCAGCACCGAGGGAGCGGTGAACACTGAAGCTTTCTTT,CASTEGAVNTEAFF